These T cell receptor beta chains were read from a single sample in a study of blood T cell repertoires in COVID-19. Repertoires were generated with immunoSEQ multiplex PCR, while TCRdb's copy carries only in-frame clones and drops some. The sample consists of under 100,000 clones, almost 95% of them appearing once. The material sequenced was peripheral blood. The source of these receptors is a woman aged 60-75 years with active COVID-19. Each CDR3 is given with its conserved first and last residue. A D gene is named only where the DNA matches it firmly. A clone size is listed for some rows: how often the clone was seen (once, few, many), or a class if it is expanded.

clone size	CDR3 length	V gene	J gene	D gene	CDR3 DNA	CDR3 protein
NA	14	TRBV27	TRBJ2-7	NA	TGTGCCAGCAATTCGGGGTCCCCTCCCTACGAGCAGTACTTC	CASNSGSPPYEQYF
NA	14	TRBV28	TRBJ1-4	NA	TGTGCCAGCAATGGAGGGTTAACAGGTGAAAAACTGTTTTTT	CASNGGLTGEKLFF
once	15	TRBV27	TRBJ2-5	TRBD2	TGTGCCAGCAGTTTATTTGGCGGGAGGCAAGAGACCCAGTACTTC	CASSLFGGRQETQYF
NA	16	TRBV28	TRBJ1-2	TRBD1	TGTGCCAGCAGCTCGGGGACCTACCGGGACAGTTATGGCTACACCTTC	CASSSGTYRDSYGYTF
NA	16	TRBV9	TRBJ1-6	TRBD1	TGTGCCAGCAGCGCGGGACAGTACCTTGACAGTTCACCCCTCCACTTT	CASSAGQYLDSSPLHF
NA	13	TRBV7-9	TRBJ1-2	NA	TGTGCCAGCACCATCGGGGATGCCTATGGCTACACCTTC	CASTIGDAYGYTF
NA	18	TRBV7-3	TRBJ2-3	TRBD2	TGTGCCAGCAGCTTATCAGGTCTAGCGGGAGGTCCAAAGGATACGCAGTATTTT	CASSLSGLAGGPKDTQYF
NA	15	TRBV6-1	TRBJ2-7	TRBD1	TGTGCCAGCAGCCTTGGGACAGATGTGACCTACGAGCAGTACTTC	CASSLGTDVTYEQYF
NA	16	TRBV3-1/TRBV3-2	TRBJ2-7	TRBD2	TGTGCCAGCAGCCAAGATAGACTAGCGGGAACCTACGAGCAGTACTTC	CASSQDRLAGTYEQYF
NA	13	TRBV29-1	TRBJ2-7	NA	TGCAGCGTTGGAGGGTACAGCTCCTACGAGCAGTACTTC	CSVGGYSSYEQYF
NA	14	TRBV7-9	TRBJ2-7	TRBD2	TGTGCCAGCAGCCCCGGGAGGAATCCTTACGAGCAGTACTTC	CASSPGRNPYEQYF
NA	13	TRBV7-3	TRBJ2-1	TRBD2	TGTGCCCCCCCGTCGCGGGAGGTCAATGAGCAGTTCTTC	CAPPSREVNEQFF
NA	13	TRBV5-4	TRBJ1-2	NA	TGTGCCAGCAGCCCCGACATTAACTATGGCTACACCTTC	CASSPDINYGYTF
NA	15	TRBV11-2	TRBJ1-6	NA	TGTGCCAGCAGCCCCACCGAGACAGCAAATTCACCCCTCCACTTT	CASSPTETANSPLHF
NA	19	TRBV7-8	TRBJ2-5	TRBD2	TGTGCCAGCAGCCCCCAGTTCGAGCGGGGGACCAGATTCCAAGAGACCCAGTACTTC	CASSPQFERGTRFQETQYF
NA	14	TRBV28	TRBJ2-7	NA	TGTGCCAGCAGTTTAAAGGGGGGGTCCTACGAGCAGTACTTC	CASSLKGGSYEQYF
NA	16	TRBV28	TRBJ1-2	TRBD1	TGTGCCAGCAGTCCCCTGTCTGGGACAGGGGTCTATGGCTACACCTTC	CASSPLSGTGVYGYTF
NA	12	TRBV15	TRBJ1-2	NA	TGTGCCACCAGCCCAGATGCCTATGGCTACACCTTC	CATSPDAYGYTF
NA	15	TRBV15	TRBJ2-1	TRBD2	TGTGCCACCAGCAGAGATCGGCGGGGGGCAAATGAGCAGTTCTTC	CATSRDRRGANEQFF
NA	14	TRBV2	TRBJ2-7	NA	TGTGCCAGCAGACTACTGGACGTGGAGGTGAAGCAGTACTTC	CASRLLDVEVKQYF
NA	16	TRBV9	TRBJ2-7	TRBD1	TGTGCCAGCAGCGTAGGTAACCGGGACAGGGGCCACGAGCAGTACTTC	CASSVGNRDRGHEQYF
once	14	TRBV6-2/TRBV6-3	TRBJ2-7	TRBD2	TGTGCCAGCAGTTATAGCGGGGGGGCACGCGAGCAGTACTTC	CASSYSGGAREQYF
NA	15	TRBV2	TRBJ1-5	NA	TGTGCCAGCAGTGAAGCCCAGGGTAGCAATCAGCCCCAGCATTTT	CASSEAQGSNQPQHF
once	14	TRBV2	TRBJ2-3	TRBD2	TGTGCCAGCAGCGCGGGACTAGCCCTAGATACGCAGTATTTT	CASSAGLALDTQYF
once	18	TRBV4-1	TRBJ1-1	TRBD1	TGCGCCAGCAGCCAAGTGGTTAAACAGGGGATGGGGTACACTGAAGCTTTCTTT	CASSQVVKQGMGYTEAFF
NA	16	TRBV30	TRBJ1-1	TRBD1	TGTGCCTGGAGTCTCCTCCTGACAGGGTGGAACACTGAAGCTTTCTTT	CAWSLLLTGWNTEAFF
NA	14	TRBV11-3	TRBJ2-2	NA	TGTGCCAGCAGCCCGACAGGGAACACCGGGGAGCTGTTTTTT	CASSPTGNTGELFF
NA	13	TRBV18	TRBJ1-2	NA	TGTGCCAGCTCGGAGGCTTACCTCTATGGCTACACCTTC	CASSEAYLYGYTF
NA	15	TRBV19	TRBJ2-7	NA	TGTGCCAGTAGTATAGATCGGGACATAGGAGTCGAGCAGTACTTC	CASSIDRDIGVEQYF
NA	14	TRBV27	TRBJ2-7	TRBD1	TGTGCCAGCAGCGGACAGGCGGCCTCCTACGAGCAGTACTTC	CASSGQAASYEQYF
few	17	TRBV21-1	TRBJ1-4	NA	TGTGCCAGCAGCAAAGAAGGCGACAGGGCAGTTGACGGAAAACTGTTTTTT	CASSKEGDRAVDGKLFF
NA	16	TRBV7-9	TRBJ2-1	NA	TGTGCCAGCAGCTTCCCTCCGGGACAACCCTACAATGAGCAGTTCTTC	CASSFPPGQPYNEQFF
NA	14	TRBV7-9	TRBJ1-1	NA	TGTGCCAGCAGCTTAGGACAGATGAACACTGAAGCTTTCTTT	CASSLGQMNTEAFF
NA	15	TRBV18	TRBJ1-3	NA	TGTGCCAGCTCATCCGGACAGATCCCTGGAAACACCATATATTTT	CASSSGQIPGNTIYF
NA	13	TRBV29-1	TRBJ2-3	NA	TGCAGCGTTGACGAAGGGGGCACAGATACGCAGTATTTT	CSVDEGGTDTQYF
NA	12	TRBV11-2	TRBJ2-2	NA	TGTGCCAGCAGGGCAGGAACCGGGGAGCTGTTTTTT	CASRAGTGELFF
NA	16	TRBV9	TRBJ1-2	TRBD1	TGTGCCAGCAGCTGGGAGGCAGGGGGCCAGAACTATGGCTACACCTTC	CASSWEAGGQNYGYTF
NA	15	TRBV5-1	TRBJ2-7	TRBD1	TGCGCCAGCAGCGTTGAAGACAGGGGGTTCGACGAGCAGTACTTC	CASSVEDRGFDEQYF
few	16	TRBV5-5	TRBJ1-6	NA	TGTGCCAGCAGCTTGGCCGTGTCGCGGAATAATTCACCCCTCCACTTT	CASSLAVSRNNSPLHF
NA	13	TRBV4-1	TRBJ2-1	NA	TGCGCCAGCAGCCAAAGGTCCGGGGATGAGCAGTTCTTC	CASSQRSGDEQFF
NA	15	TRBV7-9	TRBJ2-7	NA	TGTGCCAGCAGCTCCTTCACGAGGGTCGTCAACGAGCAGTACTTC	CASSSFTRVVNEQYF
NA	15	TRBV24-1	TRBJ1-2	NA	TGTGCCACCAGTGACACGACAGGACTCCTCCCTGGCTACACCTTC	CATSDTTGLLPGYTF
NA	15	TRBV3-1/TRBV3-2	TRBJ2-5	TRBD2	TGTGCCAGCAGCCAAATCGGCGGGGGAGGAGAGACCCAGTACTTC	CASSQIGGGGETQYF
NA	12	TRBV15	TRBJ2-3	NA	TGTGCCACCAGCAGAGGCGGACAGACGCAGTATTTT	CATSRGGQTQYF